The 14 T cell receptor beta chains listed next were all sequenced from one sample in a study of T cell responses to AZD1222 COVID-19 vaccine. TCRdb's copy holds only in-frame clones and misses some; the assay was immunoSEQ multiplex PCR. There are 130,000 or so clones in the sample; 86% occur only once, and less than 15% lies in the top ten. The sequences come from peripheral blood, collected on day 0 of AZD1222 vaccination. The receptors originated from an adult in good health.

This clone was counted once. The chain recombines TRBV7-8 with TRBJ1-1; weak D call: TRBD1 (5 bases). Trimming stripped 5 bases from V and 4 bases from J, with 14 bases between. This CDR3 is built from 14 residues. From germline, CDR1 is SGHVS and CDR2 FQNEAQ. CDR3 in DNA: TGTGCCAGCAGCCCAAGCGGGGGGAGCACTGAAGCTTTCTTT. The encoded protein is CASSPSGGSTEAFF.

The chain couples TRBV27 to TRBJ1-5; no definite D call. The CDR3 totals 14 residues. The germline V gene has CDR1 MNHEY and CDR2 SMNVEV (reference sequence). The V and J ends lost 3 bases and 0 bases respectively, with 6 bases between them. The CDR3 protein is CASSFGSSNQPQHF. CDR3 bases: TGTGCCAGCAGTTTTGGCAGTAGCAATCAGCCCCAGCATTTT.

J is TRBJ1-5 and V is TRBV6-5, with TRBD1 matching over 8 bases. CDR1 is MNHEY, CDR2 SVGAGI, per germline. The CDR3 totals 15 residues. Germline trimming cut 2 bases from V and 1 base from J; bases unmatched to any gene: 1. DNA of the CDR3: TGTGCCAGCAGTTACCAGGGGGCCAGCAATCAGCCCCAGCATTTT. It specifies CASSYQGASNQPQHF.

The chain is built from TRBV4-1 and TRBJ1-1; 7 bases are shared with TRBD1. The CDR3 loop spans 15 amino acids. Germline assignment: CDR1 MGHRA and CDR2 YSYEKL. J lost 4 bases, V lost 7 bases, and 12 bases had no gene match. The DNA for the CDR3 is TGCGCCAGCACCACGCTACAGGGGAGGCCCACTGAAGCTTTCTTT. Translation gives CASTTLQGRPTEAFF.

The chain joins TRBV28 to TRBJ1-3, with TRBD1 identical over 11 bases. Germline V gives CDR1 MDHEN, CDR2 SYDVKM. CDR3 length: 16 residues. V shed 3 bases and J 7 bases; nucleotides not matched to a gene: 8. The CDR3 is CASSFSMDRGRNTIYF. The CDR3 DNA reads TGTGCCAGCAGTTTCTCGATGGACAGGGGGCGGAACACCATATATTTT.

The chain recombines TRBV24-1 with TRBJ2-7; D is uncertain. CDR3 size: 13 residues. Germline CDR1 KGHDR, CDR2 SFDVKD. Trimming cost V 3 bases and J 3 bases, with 8 bases left between them. Written as DNA, the CDR3 is TGTGCCACCAGTGATGGGAATAACTACGAGCAGTACTTC. Protein sequence: CATSDGNNYEQYF.

The rearrangement links TRBV7-2 to TRBJ1-5; tentative D call: TRBD1 (6 bases). This CDR3 spans 15 amino acids. V lost 0 bases to trimming and J lost 2 bases, with 8 bases between them. Germline V gene lookup returns CDR1 SGHTA and CDR2 FQGNSA. The CDR3 sequence: CASSLAAGGNQPQHF. As DNA, the CDR3 is TGTGCCAGCAGCTTAGCGGCAGGGGGCAATCAGCCCCAGCATTTT.

The gene calls are TRBV4-3 and TRBJ2-4, with D perhaps given as TRBD1 or TRBD2 (5 bases each). Per the germline V gene, CDR1 is LGHNA and CDR2 is YSLEER. The V gene lost 4 bases and the J gene lost 8 bases, with 15 bases spanning the gap. The CDR3 is 14 residues long. The CDR3 loop is CASSLNFGDDIQYF. The CDR3 DNA is TGCGCCAGCAGCCTTAATTTCGGGGACGACATTCAGTACTTC.

The J gene is TRBJ2-1, the V gene TRBV5-6, with D maybe TRBD1 (5 bases). This CDR3 comprises 17 residues. Germline V gives CDR1 SGHDT, CDR2 YYEEEE. V was pared by 1 base and J by 4 bases, with 18 bases between. CDR3 sequence (DNA): TGTGCCAGCAGCTTGTTATTGTCAGGGCCCAGGTACAATGAGCAGTTCTTC. Its protein is CASSLLLSGPRYNEQFF.

The gene calls are TRBV24-1 and TRBJ2-2; 8 nucleotides match TRBD2. Germline CDR1 KGHDR, CDR2 SFDVKD. The CDR3 consists of 14 residues. J lost 1 base, V lost 8 bases, and 2 bases had no gene match. CDR3 in DNA: TGTGCCACCAAAGCGGGAGTGAACACCGGGGAGCTGTTTTTT. The encoded protein is CATKAGVNTGELFF.

This chain connects TRBV30 to TRBJ1-3; D not certain. Germline V CDR1 and CDR2: GTSNPN, SVGIG (reference sequence). With 3 bases removed from V and 0 bases from J, the gap between germline ends came to 9 bases. The CDR3 is 14 amino acids. The CDR3 is CAWRRTYSGNTIYF. The CDR3 nucleotides are TGTGCCTGGAGAAGGACGTACTCTGGAAACACCATATATTTT.

The chain is built from TRBV9 and TRBJ2-1, with D possibly being TRBD1 (5 bases). The V gene lost 4 bases and the J gene lost 13 bases, with 15 bases spanning the gap. Germline-derived CDR1 and CDR2 are SGDLS and YYNGEE. The CDR3 is made up of 12 amino acids. CDR3 sequence: CASSPPGHVQFF. The CDR3 DNA reads as TGTGCCAGCAGCCCACCCGGACATGTCCAGTTCTTC. Supplemented by reference TRBV9 and TRBJ2-1, the full variable domain reads DSGVTQTPKHLITATGQRVTLRCSPRSGDLSVYWYQQSLDQGLQFLIQYYNGEERAKGNILERFSAQQFPDLHSELNLSSLELGDSALYFCASSPPGHVQFFGPGTRLTVL.

The rearrangement links TRBV11-2 to TRBJ2-5; D tentatively fits TRBD1 or TRBD2 (6 bases each). Germline V gene lookup returns CDR1 SGHAT and CDR2 FQNNGV. CDR3 length equals 19 residues. V was pared by 7 bases and J by 5 bases, with 32 bases between. The CDR3 here is CASTTWGGLGGREDETQYF. The CDR3 nucleotides are TGTGCCAGCACCACCTGGGGAGGCTTAGGGGGTCGGGAAGATGAGACCCAGTACTTC.

The chain couples TRBV7-8 to TRBJ2-1; TRBD1 aligns across 10 bases. The V gene end was trimmed by 4 bases and the J gene end by 4 bases; junction bases not matched to a gene: 4. The CDR3 length is 15 residues. Germline CDR1 is SGHVS and CDR2 is FQNEAQ. The CDR3 coding sequence is TGTGCCAGCAGCTCCGGGACAGGGGTGTACAATGAGCAGTTCTTC. It translates to CASSSGTGVYNEQFF.